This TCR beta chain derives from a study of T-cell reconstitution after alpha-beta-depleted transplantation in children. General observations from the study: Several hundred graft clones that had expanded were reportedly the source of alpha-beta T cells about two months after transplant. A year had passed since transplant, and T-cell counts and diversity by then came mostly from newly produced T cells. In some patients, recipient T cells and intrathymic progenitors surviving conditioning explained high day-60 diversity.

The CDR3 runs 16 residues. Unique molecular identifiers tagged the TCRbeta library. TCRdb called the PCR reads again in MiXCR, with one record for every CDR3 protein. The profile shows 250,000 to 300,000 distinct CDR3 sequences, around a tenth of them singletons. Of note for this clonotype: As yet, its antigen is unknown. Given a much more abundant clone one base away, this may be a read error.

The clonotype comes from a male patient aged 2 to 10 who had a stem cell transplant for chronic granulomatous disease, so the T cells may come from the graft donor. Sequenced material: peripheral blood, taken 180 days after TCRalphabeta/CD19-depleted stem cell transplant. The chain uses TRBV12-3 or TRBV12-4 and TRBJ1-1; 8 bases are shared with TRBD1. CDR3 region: CASSFGQGWRNTEALF. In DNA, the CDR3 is TGTGCCAGCAGTTTCGGACAGGGATGGAGGAACACTGAAGCTCTCTTT.